What follows are 2 T cell receptor gamma chains derived from one specimen sequenced in a study of gamma-delta chains in newborns, infants, children. TCRdb reprocessed the reads through CATT. The sample includes around 1,000 gamma-chain clones, about 4% of them seen just once. Sequencing was done on a sample of blood. These TCRs come from a child who was a newborn, infant or young child, either healthy, febrile or measles-vaccinated (not recorded which).

This clone is deemed medium-sized. Other DNA sequences in the sample encode the same CDR3. This chain connects TRGV9 to TRGJP. The CDR3 loop spans 16 amino acids. V was pared by 2 bases and J by 5 bases, with 3 bases of the junction left unmatched. Germline CDR1 reads GITISATS; CDR2 reads ISYDGTV (reference sequence). The CDR3 sequence is CALWEAEELGKKIKVF. CDR3 coding DNA: TGTGCCTTGTGGGAGGCCGAAGAGTTGGGCAAAAAAATCAAGGTATTT.

As for this clone: TCRdb shows a much larger clone's protein in place of this DNA's translation, and the two differ at residue 3, likely through a read error; the protein shown is translated from the DNA. This chain connects TRGV9 to TRGJP. The CDR3 spans 16 residues. Germline CDR1 GITISATS, CDR2 ISYDGTV (reference sequence). The CDR3 nucleotides read TGTGCCTCGTGGGAGCTAGTAGAGTTGGGCAAAAAAATCAAGGTATTT. It translates to CASWELVELGKKIKVF.